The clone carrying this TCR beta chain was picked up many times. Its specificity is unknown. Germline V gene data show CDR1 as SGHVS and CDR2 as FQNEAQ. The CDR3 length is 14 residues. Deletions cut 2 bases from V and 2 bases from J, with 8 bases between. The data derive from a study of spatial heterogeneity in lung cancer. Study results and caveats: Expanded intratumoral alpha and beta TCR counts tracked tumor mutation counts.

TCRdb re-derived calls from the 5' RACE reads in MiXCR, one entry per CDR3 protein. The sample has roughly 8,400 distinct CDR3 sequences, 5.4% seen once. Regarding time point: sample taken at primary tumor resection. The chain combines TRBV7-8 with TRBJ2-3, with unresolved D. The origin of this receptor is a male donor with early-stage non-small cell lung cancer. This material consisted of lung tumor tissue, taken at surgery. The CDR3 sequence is CASSLRVVTDTQYF. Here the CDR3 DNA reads TGTGCCAGCAGCTTAAGGGTGGTCACAGATACGCAGTATTTT.